The 21 T cell receptor beta chains in this list originate from one sample, sequenced in a study of T cell repertoires in cytomegalovirus infection. MiXCR, run by TCRdb on the reads, gives a single entry per CDR3 protein. The sample lists about 890,000 distinct CDR3 sequences; approximately 31% were seen once. The antigens for these receptors are not known. The sample in question was cultured CD8+ T cells from PBMCs, obtained from culture after CMV antigen stimulation. The receptors derive from a human donor in good health (CMV status not recorded). Some clones in this sample may be carry-over from other donors' samples.

This clonotype was counted a few times. The chain carries TRBV5-6 and TRBJ1-2; D is unclear. Between the trimmed V and J ends, which lost 0 bases and 4 bases, there was a span of 13 bases. Germline values: CDR1 SGHDT, CDR2 YYEEEE. The CDR3 is 15 residues long. The CDR3: CASSLGGDGFYGYTF. CDR3 DNA sequence: TGTGCCAGCAGCTTGGGGGGAGACGGATTCTATGGCTACACCTTC.

The chain recombines TRBV27 with TRBJ1-2; D uncertain. V was shortened by 5 bases and J by 7 bases, with 17 bases between the two germline ends. Germline values: CDR1 MNHEY, CDR2 SMNVEV (reference sequence). The CDR3 is 14 amino acids. The CDR3 bases are TGTGCCAGCAGTCCCTCTAACAAGGGTCCTGGCTACACCTTC. It is translated as CASSPSNKGPGYTF.

As regards this clonotype: Mismatch with germline at one junction end may stem from a read error. V and J are TRBV7-2 and TRBJ1-1; D may be TRBD1 (5 bases). Germline lookup yields CDR1 SGHTA and CDR2 FQGNSA. The length of the CDR3 is 13 residues. The CDR3: CVSRSRVAREAFF. The CDR3, as DNA: TGTGTCAGCAGATCCAGGGTTGCACGCGAAGCTTTCTTT.

V is TRBV2 and J is TRBJ1-2; D gene uncertain. CDR1 SNHLY and CDR2 FYNNEI come from the germline V gene. V was pared by 11 bases and J by 4 bases, with 14 bases between. The CDR3 sequence is 12 residues long. CDR3 nucleotide sequence: TGTGCCGCCCCGGGCGGTCGCTATGGCTACACCTTC. Protein product: CAAPGGRYGYTF. The full variable domain, with the rest looked up from reference TRBV2 and TRBJ1-2, is EPEVTQTPSHQVTQMGQEVILRCVPISNHLYFYWYRQILGQKVEFLVSFYNNEISEKSEIFDDQFSVERPDGSNFTLKIRSTKLEDSAMYFCAAPGGRYGYTFGSGTRLTVV.

The genes are TRBV20-1 and TRBJ2-5; possible D gene TRBD1, 6 bases. CDR1 is DFQATT and CDR2 is SNEGSKA in the germline V gene (reference sequence). Trimming removed 1 base from V and 5 bases from J, with 14 bases in between. There are 14 residues in the CDR3. CDR3 in DNA: TGCAGTGCTAGAGGTCAGGGGTTGGGGGAGACCCAGTACTTC. This encodes CSARGQGLGETQYF.

V and J are TRBV29-1 and TRBJ2-1; 9 bases match TRBD1. The CDR3 consists of 15 residues. V shed 6 bases and J 3 bases; nucleotides not matched to a gene: 9. CDR1 and CDR2 (germline): SQVTM, ANQGSEA. The CDR3 coding sequence is TGCAGCGTAGAATATACAGGGGGCAGCTACAATGAGCAGTTCTTC. Residues: CSVEYTGGSYNEQFF.

This clonotype was seen more than once but under ten times. The chain joins TRBV12-3 or TRBV12-4 to TRBJ1-1; D gene unclear. The CDR3 consists of 14 residues. Trimming removed 3 bases at V and 1 base at J, with 9 bases between. CDR3 region: CASSFTLGNTEAFF. The CDR3 bases are TGTGCCAGCAGTTTCACCCTCGGGAACACTGAAGCTTTCTTT.

This clonotype was seen many times. The chain employs TRBV12-3 or TRBV12-4 and TRBJ2-1; D tentatively reads TRBD1 or TRBD2 (6 bases each). This CDR3 has 15 residues. The V and J ends lost 6 bases and 12 bases respectively, with 24 bases between them. The CDR3 loop reads CASRDRELGGFWQFF. CDR3 coding DNA: TGTGCCAGCAGGGACCGGGAGCTAGGGGGGTTTTGGCAGTTCTTC.

A few counts support this clonotype. The chain combines TRBV9 with TRBJ2-1; perhaps TRBD2 as D (7 bases). The germline CDR1 and CDR2 sequences are SGDLS and YYNGEE. The length of the CDR3 is 14 residues. V was clipped by 6 bases and J by 9 bases, with 19 bases between them. The chain's CDR3 is CASTPREEGGEQFF. CDR3 DNA sequence: TGTGCCAGCACCCCTCGGGAGGAGGGGGGTGAGCAGTTCTTC.

This clonotype showed up just a few times. The chain is built from TRBV6-5 and TRBJ2-7; weak D call: TRBD2 (5 bases). Germline CDR1 MNHEY, CDR2 SVGAGI. V dropped 0 bases and J dropped 0 bases, with 9 bases sitting between them. The CDR3 is 15 residues long. DNA for the CDR3: TGTGCCAGCAGTTACTCGGAAGCGGACTCCTACGAGCAGTACTTC. As protein: CASSYSEADSYEQYF.

The CDR3 protein is CASSLRGRQGKETQYF. As DNA, the CDR3 is TGTGCCAGCAGTTTAAGGGGACGACAGGGAAAAGAGACCCAGTACTTC. The V gene is TRBV27, the J gene TRBJ2-5, with TRBD1 matching 7 bases. V shed 2 bases, J shed 3 bases, and the junction held 9 bases outside the gene matches. In germline, CDR1 is MNHEY, CDR2 SMNVEV (reference sequence). The CDR3 sequence is 16 residues long.

The chain recombines TRBV20-1 with TRBJ2-7; D is ambiguous. This CDR3 has 15 amino acids. Trimming stripped 0 bases from V and 0 bases from J, with 12 bases between. Germline-derived CDR1 and CDR2 are DFQATT and SNEGSKA (reference sequence). CDR3 DNA: TGCAGTGCTAGAGATCTTGAGGCCGCCTCCTACGAGCAGTACTTC. It specifies CSARDLEAASYEQYF.

The table lists this clonotype with many counts. The rearrangement links TRBV7-6 to TRBJ1-2; no firm D call. The CDR3 has 12 amino acids. Germline CDR1 SGHVS, CDR2 FNYEAQ. V was clipped by 8 bases and J by 8 bases, with 15 bases between them. In DNA form, the CDR3 reads TGTGCCAGCGCCCCAATCCGGGAGGGCTACACCTTC. Its translation is CASAPIREGYTF.

This clonotype has more than one count but fewer than ten. The chain links TRBV27 to TRBJ1-5, with D perhaps TRBD1 (5 bases). The CDR3 totals 14 residues. Trimming removed 1 base from V and 6 bases from J, with 10 bases in between. Germline CDR1 MNHEY, CDR2 SMNVEV (reference sequence). This CDR3 reads CASSLLGEAQPQHF. The CDR3 coding sequence is TGTGCCAGCAGTTTATTGGGGGAAGCTCAGCCCCAGCATTTT.

This sequence joins TRBV7-3 and TRBJ2-2, with 7 bases fitting TRBD1. Germline values: CDR1 SGHTA, CDR2 FQGTGA. The CDR3 is made up of 16 amino acids. The V segment lost 5 bases and the J segment 0 bases; nucleotides outside the gene matches: 6. CDR3 DNA sequence: TGTGCCAGCAGCGACGACAGGGAAGCGAACACCGGGGAGCTGTTTTTT. This encodes CASSDDREANTGELFF. Full variable domain (remainder filled in from reference TRBV7-3 and TRBJ2-2): GAGVSQTPSNKVTEKGKYVELRCDPISGHTALYWYRQSLGQGPEFLIYFQGTGAADDSGLPNDRFFAVRPEGSVSTLKIQRTERGDSAVYLCASSDDREANTGELFFGEGSRLTVL.

The rearrangement links TRBV7-6 to TRBJ2-7; 8 bases agree with TRBD1. V shed 6 bases, J shed 0 bases, and the junction held 7 bases outside the gene matches. CDR3 length: 15 residues. CDR1 is SGHVS and CDR2 is FNYEAQ in the germline V gene. CDR3 nucleotides: TGTGCCAGCAGTCCTAAGGGACAGGTCTCCTACGAGCAGTACTTC. Amino acids: CASSPKGQVSYEQYF.

Concerning this clonotype itself: Given a much more abundant clone one base away, this may be a read error. The rearrangement joins TRBV27 to TRBJ2-1; no clear D. Germline CDR1 reads MNHEY; CDR2 reads SMNVEV (reference sequence). The length of the CDR3 is 15 residues. CDR3 loop: CVSSLWSPEDNEQFF. CDR3 DNA: TGTGTCAGCAGTTTATGGAGCCCCGAGGACAATGAGCAGTTCTTC.

As concerns this clonotype: A clone one base away is much larger, so this may be a read error. The chain is built from TRBV10-3 and TRBJ1-2; tentative D call: TRBD1 (5 bases). V dropped 1 base and J dropped 9 bases, with 12 bases sitting between them. This CDR3 spans 13 amino acids. Germline values: CDR1 ENHRY, CDR2 SYGVKD. The CDR3 DNA follows: TGTGCCATCAGTGAGTTGACAGAAAATAGCTACACCTTC. Its protein product is CAISELTENSYTF.

The J gene is TRBJ2-7, the V gene TRBV29-1; tentatively, D is TRBD2 (5 bases). This CDR3 has 13 amino acids. CDR1 and CDR2 from the germline V gene are SQVTM and ANQGSEA. Trimming left V 3 bases short and J 0 bases short, with 9 bases between. The CDR3 sequence is CSVERVSSYEQYF. The CDR3, as DNA: TGCAGCGTTGAGAGGGTCAGCTCCTACGAGCAGTACTTC.

The chain is built from TRBV4-2 and TRBJ1-5, with a weak D call TRBD1 (5 bases). Germline CDR1 is LGHNA and CDR2 is YNFKEQ. Trimming cost V 0 bases and J 5 bases, with 11 bases left between them. The CDR3 runs 15 residues. The CDR3 coding sequence is TGTGCCAGCAGCCAAGATCCGGGGACGGATCAGCCCCAGCATTTT. Its translation: CASSQDPGTDQPQHF.

The chain is built from TRBV4-1 and TRBJ2-5, with D possibly TRBD2 on 7 matching bases. Trimming shortened V by 4 bases and J by 0 bases, and 15 bases separated the two germline ends. The CDR3 extends over 16 amino acids. The germline V gene has CDR1 MGHRA and CDR2 YSYEKL. The CDR3 nucleotides read TGCGCCAGCAGCCGTTTGGGGGGGGCGGACCAAGAGACCCAGTACTTC. It is translated as CASSRLGGADQETQYF.